These T cell receptor beta chains were read from a single sample in a study of blood T cells in healthy people across ages. TCRdb analysed the 5' RACE reads with MiXCR anew, one entry per CDR3 protein. The sample shows 980,000 or so distinct CDR3 sequences, around 49% of them seen only once. Source material: blood. Source of these receptors: a man aged 25 to 45 in good health. Both conserved end residues are part of each CDR3. Each record gives: clone size, J gene, V gene, CDR3 protein. Size values are once, few and many counts, or a class for expanded clones, and some rows have none.

clone size: -
J gene: TRBJ2-5
V gene: TRBV5-1
CDR3 protein: CASRTSGVWLETQYF

clone size: -
J gene: TRBJ2-3
V gene: TRBV27
CDR3 protein: CANSLGLPPTDTQYF

clone size: -
J gene: TRBJ2-7
V gene: TRBV27
CDR3 protein: CASSFRDRVREQYF

clone size: -
J gene: TRBJ1-1
V gene: TRBV2
CDR3 protein: CASSVRRNTEAFF

clone size: -
J gene: TRBJ2-1
V gene: TRBV4-2
CDR3 protein: CASSNVAGLRNEQFF

clone size: -
J gene: TRBJ2-5
V gene: TRBV6-4
CDR3 protein: CASSPGSGGQETQYF

clone size: -
J gene: TRBJ2-3
V gene: TRBV7-3
CDR3 protein: CASSPKGAGGLLSTDTQYF

clone size: -
J gene: TRBJ2-2
V gene: TRBV29-1
CDR3 protein: CSVELAGAKGGELFF

clone size: few
J gene: TRBJ2-1
V gene: TRBV28
CDR3 protein: CASSILGTGAYNEQFF

clone size: -
J gene: TRBJ2-4
V gene: TRBV6-1
CDR3 protein: CASSDGRGLRGGIQYF

clone size: -
J gene: TRBJ1-2
V gene: TRBV12-3/TRBV12-4
CDR3 protein: CASSKQGALGYTF

clone size: many
J gene: TRBJ1-6
V gene: TRBV20-1
CDR3 protein: CSARARWDSPLHF

clone size: once
J gene: TRBJ2-2
V gene: TRBV12-3/TRBV12-4
CDR3 protein: CASSSITGNTGELFF

clone size: -
J gene: TRBJ1-2
V gene: TRBV20-1
CDR3 protein: CSAATRDRVDHYGYTF

clone size: -
J gene: -
V gene: TRBV9
CDR3 protein: CASSLDPSSYNEQYF

clone size: -
J gene: TRBJ1-5
V gene: TRBV5-7
CDR3 protein: CASSLAGASFNQPQHF

clone size: -
J gene: TRBJ2-7
V gene: TRBV2
CDR3 protein: CAGRKGAYEQYF

clone size: -
J gene: TRBJ2-3
V gene: TRBV7-8
CDR3 protein: CASSLAGRETDTQYF

clone size: -
J gene: TRBJ2-7
V gene: TRBV5-5
CDR3 protein: CASSLEDRVTYEQYF

clone size: -
J gene: TRBJ2-7
V gene: TRBV18
CDR3 protein: CASSPEDSAVYEQYF

clone size: -
J gene: TRBJ1-5
V gene: TRBV29-1
CDR3 protein: CSVEPFRDRVYQPQHF

clone size: -
J gene: TRBJ2-7
V gene: TRBV20-1
CDR3 protein: CSAKPGLNEQYF

clone size: -
J gene: TRBJ2-1
V gene: TRBV6-5
CDR3 protein: CASKLSGDKYYNEQFF

clone size: -
J gene: TRBJ2-3
V gene: TRBV10-3
CDR3 protein: CAINQDYKDTQYF

clone size: -
J gene: TRBJ1-2
V gene: TRBV10-3
CDR3 protein: CAISETRTTMIYGYTF

clone size: few
J gene: TRBJ2-3
V gene: TRBV25-1
CDR3 protein: CASSDPGTESTDTQYF

clone size: many
J gene: TRBJ2-1
V gene: TRBV6-5
CDR3 protein: CASSYSAGKSSYNEQFF

clone size: -
J gene: TRBJ2-2
V gene: TRBV20-1
CDR3 protein: CSASGDTTTGELFF

clone size: -
J gene: TRBJ2-7
V gene: TRBV7-2
CDR3 protein: CASSFIEQASQYF

clone size: few
J gene: TRBJ2-1
V gene: TRBV18
CDR3 protein: CASSYRTPDSYNEQFF

clone size: many
J gene: TRBJ2-1
V gene: TRBV6-5
CDR3 protein: CASSPAGQQTEQFF

clone size: -
J gene: TRBJ2-7
V gene: TRBV6-1
CDR3 protein: CAGRQGNEQYF

clone size: -
J gene: TRBJ2-6
V gene: TRBV28
CDR3 protein: CASSLSERGGLRSGANVLTF

clone size: few
J gene: TRBJ2-5
V gene: TRBV5-6
CDR3 protein: CASSSVAQPRETQYF

clone size: few
J gene: TRBJ2-7
V gene: TRBV27
CDR3 protein: CASTLRGTGGLYEQYF

clone size: -
J gene: TRBJ2-7
V gene: TRBV27
CDR3 protein: CASSYRGRFYEQYF

clone size: few
J gene: TRBJ2-5
V gene: TRBV6-6
CDR3 protein: CASGQGQETQYF

clone size: few
J gene: TRBJ2-3
V gene: TRBV10-3
CDR3 protein: CATADKDTQYF

clone size: -
J gene: TRBJ2-3
V gene: TRBV20-1
CDR3 protein: CSVSGILSTDTQYF

clone size: -
J gene: TRBJ2-2
V gene: TRBV13
CDR3 protein: CASSLYQRTGELFF

clone size: few
J gene: TRBJ2-3
V gene: TRBV3-1
CDR3 protein: CASRRDGPTGTDTQYF

clone size: -
J gene: TRBJ1-2
V gene: TRBV21-1
CDR3 protein: CAFHPGVNANYGYTF

clone size: few
J gene: TRBJ1-4
V gene: TRBV10-3
CDR3 protein: CAISASDKGPEKLFF

clone size: many
J gene: TRBJ2-7
V gene: TRBV5-4
CDR3 protein: CASNPGDSYEQYF

clone size: few
J gene: TRBJ2-7
V gene: TRBV13
CDR3 protein: CASTLRQATYEQYF